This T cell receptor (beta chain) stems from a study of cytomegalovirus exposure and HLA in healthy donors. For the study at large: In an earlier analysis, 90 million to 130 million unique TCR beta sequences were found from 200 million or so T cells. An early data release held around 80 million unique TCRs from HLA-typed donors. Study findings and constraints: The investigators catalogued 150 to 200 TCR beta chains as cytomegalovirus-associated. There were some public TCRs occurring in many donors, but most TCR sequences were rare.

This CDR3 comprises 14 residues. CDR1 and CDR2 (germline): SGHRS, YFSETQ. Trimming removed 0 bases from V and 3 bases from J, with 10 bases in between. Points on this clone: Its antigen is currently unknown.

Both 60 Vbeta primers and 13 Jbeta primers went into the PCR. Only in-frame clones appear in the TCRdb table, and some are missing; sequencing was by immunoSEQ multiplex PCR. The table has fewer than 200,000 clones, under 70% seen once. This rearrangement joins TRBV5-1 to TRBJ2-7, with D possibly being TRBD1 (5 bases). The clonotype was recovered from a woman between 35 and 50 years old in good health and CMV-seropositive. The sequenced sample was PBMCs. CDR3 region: CASSLGGQRYEQYF. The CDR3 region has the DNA TGCGCCAGCAGCTTGGGGGGCCAGCGCTACGAGCAGTACTTC.